This T cell receptor (beta chain) was captured by sequencing in a study of memory CD4+ T cells and cytomegalovirus serostatus. Study details: Of the healthy Belgian adults, nine or ten were CMV seropositive and around 22 seronegative. Study conclusions and caveats: A US-trained random forest predicted CMV serostatus with median AUC around 0.91. CD4+ memory repertoires contained about two fifths of the roughly 150 reported CMV TCRbeta sequences.

A word on this clone: As yet, its antigen is unknown.

In the source study's methods: Out-of-frame sequences were removed, leaving 2,000,000 or so distinct TCRbeta sequences. TCRdb's copy holds only in-frame clones and misses some; the assay was immunoSEQ multiplex PCR. The V and J calls and the clone size are those of that table, but D and trimming were determined from the DNA. The sample consists of tens of thousands of clones, 70% to 80% of them appearing once. CDR1 PRHDT and CDR2 FYEKMQ come from the germline V gene (reference sequence). The ends lost 2 bases at V and 2 bases at J; junction bases unmatched: 10. There are 18 residues in the CDR3. The sort gate was single viable CD3+CD4+CD8-CD45RO+ cells for memory CD4+ T cells.

The sample taken for sequencing was memory CD4+ T cells from blood. This TCR was sampled from an adult in good health and CMV-seropositive. The rearrangement joins TRBV13 to TRBJ2-7, with 12 bases fitting TRBD2. The CDR3 coding sequence is TGTGCCAGCAGCTTACGCCCTCAACTAGCGGGAGGACCCTACGAGCAGTACTTC. Its protein product is CASSLRPQLAGGPYEQYF.